This T cell receptor (beta chain) was captured by sequencing in a study of cytotoxic CD8 clonotypes in ibrutinib-treated CLL. For the study at large: The patient breakdown showed roughly 10 relapsed/refractory and under 16 treatment-naive cases, with under 18 IGHV unmutated.

Libraries were prepared by immunoSEQ multiplex PCR; TCRdb keeps only in-frame clonotypes and omits some of them. There are hundreds of thousands of clones in the sample; roughly 67% occur only once, and roughly 6% lies in the top ten. To note about this clone: Its specificity is unknown.

Deletions cut 5 bases from V and 6 bases from J, with 14 bases between. CDR1 is MNHEY and CDR2 is SMNVEV in the germline V gene (reference sequence). The length of the CDR3 is 14 residues. General study points: Public clonotypes showed up rarely, and on treatment they shrank or held steady. Clonality was elevated at ibrutinib response and had returned toward baseline at progression.

The clonotype comes from a human donor with chronic lymphocytic leukemia. This chain uses TRBV27 with TRBJ2-1, with a tentative D call TRBD2 (6 bases). The sample here was PBMCs, taken after 36 months of ibrutinib treatment. In DNA form, the CDR3 reads TGTGCCAGCAGTCGACTAGTGTCTGGCAATGAGCAGTTCTTC. Amino acid sequence: CASSRLVSGNEQFF.